This T cell receptor beta chain was identified in a study of T-cell memory formation after mild COVID-19 listed by TCRdb under 2021. The study in broad terms: TCR sequence clusters from the two donors were found to be largely donor specific. T-cell clones expanding and contracting after mild COVID-19 in two donors were tracked by longitudinal TCRalpha and TCRbeta repertoire sequencing. The cohort was made up of two young adult volunteers, one female and one male, who were previously healthy. The investigation overall reported the following: Clones that contracted from day 15 to 85 showed balanced CD4/CD8 phenotypes, whereas a second wave of clones that expanded from day 15 to 37 leaned towards CD4+. SARS-CoV-2 specificity of the second-wave clones peaking on day 37 was not confirmed. Some responding clones were found in pre-infection memory, which suggests that pre-existing cross-reactive memory T cells took part in the SARS-CoV-2 response. Contracting CD4+ clones were located mainly in the CM and EM memory subsets, whereas CD8+ clones were found to be enriched in EMRA. The study covered only a couple of mild cases, and larger cohorts including severe cases with pre-infection samples were considered necessary.

Ficoll-Paque density gradient centrifugation was the method used to isolate PBMCs. Instrument used: Illumina NovaSeq 6000. cDNA libraries for TCRalpha and TCRbeta were prepared by 5'RACE using constant-segment primers, with sample barcodes and unique molecular identifiers added. RNA was extracted from every sample with Trizol reagent. Libraries were amplified in two PCR steps, with a second sample barcode and Illumina TruSeq adapters added in the second step. Sequencing of the libraries was done on an Illumina NovaSeq, producing 2 x 150 bp paired-end reads. From the authors' description of their analysis: With migec v1.2.7, reads were demultiplexed and then collapsed into UMI-guided consensus sequences. With mixcr v2.1.11, UMI consensuses were aligned to TRA and TRB V and J templates and assembled into clonotypes. A clonotype was counted as expanded or contracted only if both edgeR and NoisET called the change significant, with noise models trained on biological replicates. For edgeR calls, the cutoffs were a false discovery rate-adjusted p below 0.01 and a log2 fold-change threshold of 1. PCA with hierarchical clustering of max-normalized trajectories of the 1000 most abundant clonotypes was used as exploratory dynamics analysis. Separately sequenced CD4+ and CD8+ repertoires were used to assign the CD4 or CD8 phenotype of responding clones. TCRdb reprocessed the public reads (quality trimming at Q25 with fastp, clone calling with MiXCR) and kept in-frame beta chains. A single entry per CDR3 protein holds the most common genes and DNA from its merged rows. Clone size and V and J calls follow TCRdb, not the original study. In this sample the table shows roughly 170,000 distinct CDR3 sequences, approximately 17% of which occur a single time. The ten largest clones take up 3% to 4.5% of the sample.

This clonotype has only one observation. The antigen it binds to is not known. Base-call qualities are not available, and no considerably larger clone is one nucleotide away. The junction shows trimming of 1 base on V and 3 bases on J, plus 10 bases between the germline ends. The CDR3, cysteine through phenylalanine, is 14 amino acids long. Here the CDR3 DNA is all that survives: 42 bases in frame from base 1. CDR1 and CDR2 are drawn from the germline V gene: SGHDT, YYEEEE. The V and J segments used are TRBV5-6 and TRBJ1-2, with the D gene not confidently named. The sequence derives from a man aged 18 to 29 who had mild COVID-19 (a few samples of this study predate the infection). The sample titles of this study are shuffled in the database, so cell type and time point are left out; the donor was told from shared clones. The source material was PBMCs or a T cell subset sorted from them (not recorded which). The DNA reads as follows: TGTGCCAGCAGCTTGCTCGAGGGTTACTATGGCTACACCTTC. Translation gives CASSLLEGYYGYTF.